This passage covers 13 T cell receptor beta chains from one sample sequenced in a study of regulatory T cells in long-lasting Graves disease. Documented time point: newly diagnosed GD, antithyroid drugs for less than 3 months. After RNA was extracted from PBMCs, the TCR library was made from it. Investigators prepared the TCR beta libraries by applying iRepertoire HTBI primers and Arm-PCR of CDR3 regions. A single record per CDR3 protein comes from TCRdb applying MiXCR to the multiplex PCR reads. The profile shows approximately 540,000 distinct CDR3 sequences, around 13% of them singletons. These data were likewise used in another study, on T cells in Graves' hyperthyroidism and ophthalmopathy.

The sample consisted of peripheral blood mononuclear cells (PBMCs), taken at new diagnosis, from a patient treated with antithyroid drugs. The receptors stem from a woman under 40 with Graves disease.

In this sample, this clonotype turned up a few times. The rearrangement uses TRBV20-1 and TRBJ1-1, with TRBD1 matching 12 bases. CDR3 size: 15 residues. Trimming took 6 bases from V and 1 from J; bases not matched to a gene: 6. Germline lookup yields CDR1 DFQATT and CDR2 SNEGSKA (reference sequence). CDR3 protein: CSASRDRGRNTEAFF. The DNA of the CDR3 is TGCAGTGCAAGCCGGGACAGGGGGCGGAACACTGAAGCTTTCTTT.

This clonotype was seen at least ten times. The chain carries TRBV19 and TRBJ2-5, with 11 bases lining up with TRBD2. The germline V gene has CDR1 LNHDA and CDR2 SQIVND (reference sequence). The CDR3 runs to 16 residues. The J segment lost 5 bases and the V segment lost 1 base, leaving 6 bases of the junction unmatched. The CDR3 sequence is CASSIGLAGRTETQYF. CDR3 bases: TGTGCCAGTAGTATAGGACTAGCGGGAAGGACGGAGACCCAGTACTTC.

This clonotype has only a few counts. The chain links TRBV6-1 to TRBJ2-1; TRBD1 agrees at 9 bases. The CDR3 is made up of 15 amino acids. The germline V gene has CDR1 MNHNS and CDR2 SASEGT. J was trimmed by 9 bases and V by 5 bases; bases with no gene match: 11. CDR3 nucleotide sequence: TGTGCCAGCAGTAACACAGGGGGCCGATTAACTGAGCAGTTCTTC. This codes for CASSNTGGRLTEQFF.

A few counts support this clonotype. In DNA form, the CDR3 reads TGTGCCAGCTCACCACGGACGGGGGACCTCTACGAGCAGTACTTC. This gives the protein CASSPRTGDLYEQYF. This chain links TRBV18 with TRBJ2-7; D possibly corresponds to TRBD2 (6 bases). V was trimmed by 1 base and J by 3 bases, leaving 13 bases between them. The CDR3 runs to 15 residues. Germline assignment: CDR1 KGHSH and CDR2 LQKENI.

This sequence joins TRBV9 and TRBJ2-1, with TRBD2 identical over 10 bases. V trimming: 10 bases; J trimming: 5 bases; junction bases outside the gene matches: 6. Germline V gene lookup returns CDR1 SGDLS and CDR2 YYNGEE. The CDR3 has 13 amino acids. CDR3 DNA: TGTGCCTCGTCGGGACTAGCGAACAATGAGCAGTTCTTC. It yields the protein CASSGLANNEQFF.

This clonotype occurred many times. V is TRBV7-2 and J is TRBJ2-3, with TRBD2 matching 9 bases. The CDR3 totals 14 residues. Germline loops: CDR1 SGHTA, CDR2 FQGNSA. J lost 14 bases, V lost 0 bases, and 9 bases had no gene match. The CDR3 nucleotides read TGTGCCAGCAGCTTAGCGTCTAGCGGGAATCGTCCGTATTTT. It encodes CASSLASSGNRPYF.

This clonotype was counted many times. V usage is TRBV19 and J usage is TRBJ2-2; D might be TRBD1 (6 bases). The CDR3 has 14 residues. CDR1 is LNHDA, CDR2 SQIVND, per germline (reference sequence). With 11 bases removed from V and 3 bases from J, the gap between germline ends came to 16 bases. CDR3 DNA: TGTGCCTCAAGCAGGGACACCTACACCGGGGAGCTGTTTTTT. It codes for CASSRDTYTGELFF.

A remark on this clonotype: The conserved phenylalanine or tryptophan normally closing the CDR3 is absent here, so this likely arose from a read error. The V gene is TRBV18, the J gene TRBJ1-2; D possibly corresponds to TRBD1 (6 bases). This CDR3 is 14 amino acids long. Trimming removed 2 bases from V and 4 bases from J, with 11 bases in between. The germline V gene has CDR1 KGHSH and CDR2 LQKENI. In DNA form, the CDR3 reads TGTGCCAGCTCACCAGGGGGCCGTGGCTATGGCTACACCATC. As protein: CASSPGGRGYGYTI.

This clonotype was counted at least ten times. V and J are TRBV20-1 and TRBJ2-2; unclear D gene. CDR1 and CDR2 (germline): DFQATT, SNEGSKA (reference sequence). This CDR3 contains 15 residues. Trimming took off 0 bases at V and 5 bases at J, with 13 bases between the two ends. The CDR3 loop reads CSARDPYTSTGELFF. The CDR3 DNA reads TGCAGTGCTAGAGATCCTTATACAAGTACCGGGGAGCTGTTTTTT.

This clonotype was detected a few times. CDR3 coding DNA: TGTGCCAGCAGTTCACAGATACAAGAGACCCAGTACTTC. Protein sequence: CASSSQIQETQYF. The V gene is TRBV6-9, the J gene TRBJ2-5; no clear D. Germline CDR1 is MNHGY and CDR2 is SVAAGI. The CDR3 runs 13 residues. Trimming cost V 4 bases and J 2 bases, with 8 bases left between them.

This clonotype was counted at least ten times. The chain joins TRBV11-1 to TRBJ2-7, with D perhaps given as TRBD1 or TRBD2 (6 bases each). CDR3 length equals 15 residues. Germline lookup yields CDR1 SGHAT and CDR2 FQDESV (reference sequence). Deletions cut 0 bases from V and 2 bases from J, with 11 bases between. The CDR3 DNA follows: TGTGCCAGCAGCTTAGCTTCCGGGGGCGCCTACGAGCAGTACTTC. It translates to CASSLASGGAYEQYF.

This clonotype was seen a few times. The CDR3 sequence: CASSPGGDYGYTF. The CDR3 DNA sequence: TGTGCCAGCTCACCGGGAGGGGACTATGGCTACACCTTC. The V call is TRBV18, the J call TRBJ1-2; a weak D match, TRBD1 (5 bases). V lost 3 bases and J 3 bases, leaving 8 bases between the germline ends. This CDR3 comprises 13 residues. Germline assignment: CDR1 KGHSH and CDR2 LQKENI.

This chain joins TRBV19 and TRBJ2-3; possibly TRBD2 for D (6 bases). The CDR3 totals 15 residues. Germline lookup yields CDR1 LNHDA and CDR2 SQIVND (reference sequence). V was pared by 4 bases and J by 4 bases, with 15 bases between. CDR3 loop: CASSNTLGGPDTQYF. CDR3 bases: TGTGCCAGTAGTAATACCTTGGGAGGTCCAGATACGCAGTATTTT. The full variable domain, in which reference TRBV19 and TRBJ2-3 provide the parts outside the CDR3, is DGGITQSPKYLFRKEGQNVTLSCEQNLNHDAMYWYRQDPGQGLRLIYYSQIVNDFQKGDIAEGYSVSREKKESFPLTVTSAQKNPTAFYLCASSNTLGGPDTQYFGPGTRLTVL.